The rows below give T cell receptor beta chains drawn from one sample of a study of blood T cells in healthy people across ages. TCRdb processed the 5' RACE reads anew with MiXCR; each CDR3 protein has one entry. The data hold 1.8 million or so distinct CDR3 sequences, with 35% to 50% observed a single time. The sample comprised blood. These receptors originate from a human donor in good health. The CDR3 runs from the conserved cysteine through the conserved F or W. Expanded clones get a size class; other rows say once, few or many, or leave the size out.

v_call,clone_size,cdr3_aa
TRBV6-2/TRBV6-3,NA,CASSYSTNGKQYF
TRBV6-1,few,CASRYRGSTYNEQFF
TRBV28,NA,CASSLNMRAARPMNTEAFF
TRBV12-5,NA,CASGLGGTSGELFF
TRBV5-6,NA,CASSFRQDFYNEQYF
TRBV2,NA,CASREDYNSPLHF
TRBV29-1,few,CSVDRDRESNYGYTF
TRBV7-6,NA,CASSLSLGADTQYF
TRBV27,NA,CASGDSYQPQHF
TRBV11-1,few,CASSLMHYEQYF
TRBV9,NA,CASSVGDGYYGYTF
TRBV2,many,CASSEALPGQGASPLHF
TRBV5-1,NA,CASRATSGVVEQFF
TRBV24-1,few,CATSDPLAGGFNSYNEQFF
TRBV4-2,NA,CASSQDGGRTYNEQFF
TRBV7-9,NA,CASRHAVTEQFF
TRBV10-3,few,CAISGGASVETQYF
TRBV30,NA,CAWSAGLRRAEAFF
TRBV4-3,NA,CASSQDVTGHADTQYF
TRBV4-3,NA,CASSQVAGGVNEQFF
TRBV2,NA,CASSDRARRAHNYGYTF
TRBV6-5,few,CASRGEPGAYEQYF
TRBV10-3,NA,CAISESGLAGFSEQFF
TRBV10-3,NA,CAISDRGLGSPLHF